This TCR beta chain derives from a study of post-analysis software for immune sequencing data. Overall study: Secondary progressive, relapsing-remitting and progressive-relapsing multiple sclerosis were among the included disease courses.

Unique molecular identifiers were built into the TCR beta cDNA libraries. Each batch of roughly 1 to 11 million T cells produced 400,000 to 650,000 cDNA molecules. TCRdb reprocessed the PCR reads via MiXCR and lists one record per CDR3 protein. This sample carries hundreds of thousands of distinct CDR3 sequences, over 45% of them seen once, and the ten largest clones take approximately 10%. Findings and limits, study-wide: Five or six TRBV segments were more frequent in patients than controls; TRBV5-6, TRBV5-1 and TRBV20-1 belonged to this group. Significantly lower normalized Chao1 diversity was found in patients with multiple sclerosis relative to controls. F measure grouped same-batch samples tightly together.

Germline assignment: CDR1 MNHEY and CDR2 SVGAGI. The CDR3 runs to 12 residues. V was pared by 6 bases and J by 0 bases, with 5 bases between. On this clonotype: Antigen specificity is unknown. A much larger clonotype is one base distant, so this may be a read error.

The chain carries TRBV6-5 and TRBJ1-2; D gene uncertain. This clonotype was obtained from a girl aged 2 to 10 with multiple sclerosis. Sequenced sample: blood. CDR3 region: CASRPSNYGYTF. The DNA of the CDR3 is TGTGCCAGCAGGCCCTCTAACTATGGCTACACCTTC.